The 24 T cell receptor beta chains presented below share a single source sample, sequenced in a study of vaccination effects on CD4 cells after COVID-19. Some clones are missing from TCRdb's copy, which holds only in-frame ones; the method was immunoSEQ multiplex PCR. The sample has tens of thousands of clones, approximately 81% seen once. Their antigens are not known. Antigen-specific CD4+ T cells were first expanded with viral peptide pools by the ViraFEST assay and only then sequenced. Cultured cells yielded isolated CD4+ T cells after 10 days. The sample here was CD4+ T cells from PBMCs cultured with HCoV-229E spike peptides, taken before COVID-19 vaccination. The receptors here all came from a human donor who received a COVID-19 vaccine.

DNA of the CDR3: TGTGCCAGCAGCTTGAGGGGGCCTGGAAACACCATATATTTT. Residues: CASSLRGPGNTIYF. The J gene is TRBJ1-3, the V gene TRBV5-6, with TRBD1 matching 7 bases. Germline V gives CDR1 SGHDT, CDR2 YYEEEE. The CDR3 is 14 residues long. The V and J ends lost 1 base and 2 bases, in that order; junction bases with no gene match: 0.

This clone has just a few counts. V usage is TRBV7-9 and J usage is TRBJ2-2; 10 bases are a match to TRBD1. Germline V CDR1 and CDR2: SEHNR, FQNEAQ (reference sequence). With 5 bases clipped from V and 4 bases from J, the junction kept 13 bases outside the gene matches. This CDR3 contains 18 residues. This CDR3 is CASSPQPGTGARTGELFF. CDR3 DNA: TGTGCCAGCAGCCCTCAACCCGGGACAGGGGCGCGCACCGGGGAGCTGTTTTTT.

J is TRBJ1-5 and V is TRBV19; 12 nucleotides line up with TRBD1. J was trimmed by 7 bases and V by 3 bases; bases with no gene match: 4. The CDR3 has 15 amino acids. Germline V gives CDR1 LNHDA, CDR2 SQIVND (reference sequence). DNA for the CDR3: TGTGCCAGTAGTATTGGGACAGGGGGCCGACAGCCCCAGCATTTT. This encodes CASSIGTGGRQPQHF. The full variable domain, with the rest looked up from reference TRBV19 and TRBJ1-5, is DGGITQSPKYLFRKEGQNVTLSCEQNLNHDAMYWYRQDPGQGLRLIYYSQIVNDFQKGDIAEGYSVSREKKESFPLTVTSAQKNPTAFYLCASSIGTGGRQPQHFGDGTRLSIL.

The chain links TRBV5-6 to TRBJ2-5; the D gene is possibly TRBD2 (6 bases). V was pared by 4 bases and J by 5 bases, with 21 bases between. From germline, CDR1 is SGHDT and CDR2 YYEEEE. This CDR3 is 16 amino acids long. This chain's CDR3 is CASSRLRRGFRETQYF. The CDR3 DNA reads TGTGCCAGCAGCCGCTTGCGGAGGGGTTTTCGGGAGACCCAGTACTTC.

The J gene is TRBJ1-2, the V gene TRBV5-1; maybe TRBD1 (5 bases). Germline V gene data show CDR1 as SGHRS and CDR2 as YFSETQ. The CDR3 loop spans 15 amino acids. V lost 4 bases to trimming and J lost 2 bases, with 15 bases between them. This CDR3 is CASSPQGGENYGYTF. DNA for the CDR3: TGCGCCAGCAGCCCCCAGGGAGGGGAAAACTATGGCTACACCTTC.

This chain connects TRBV19 to TRBJ2-5, with D unresolved. V was shortened by 3 bases and J by 5 bases, with 10 bases between the two germline ends. Germline V lookup: CDR1 LNHDA, CDR2 SQIVND (reference sequence). The CDR3 totals 13 residues. The CDR3 sequence: CASSIPRGETQYF. CDR3 DNA: TGTGCCAGTAGTATTCCGAGAGGTGAGACCCAGTACTTC.

V is TRBV7-9 and J is TRBJ1-6; a weak D match, TRBD1 (5 bases). Trimming removed 5 bases at V and 10 bases at J, with 9 bases between. The CDR3 is 12 residues long. Germline lookup yields CDR1 SEHNR and CDR2 FQNEAQ (reference sequence). The CDR3 coding sequence is TGTGCCAGCAGCGCCCCAGGGTCACCCCTCCACTTT. It yields the protein CASSAPGSPLHF.

V and J are TRBV7-2 and TRBJ2-3; maybe TRBD1 (5 bases). There are 16 residues in the CDR3. V was pared by 1 base and J by 4 bases, with 15 bases between. Germline loops: CDR1 SGHTA, CDR2 FQGNSA. CDR3 nucleotide sequence: TGTGCCAGCAGCTTAGGCAGGGCCACCCCAGCAGATACGCAGTATTTT. Protein product: CASSLGRATPADTQYF.

The chain joins TRBV7-8 to TRBJ2-3; weak D call: TRBD1 (6 bases). This CDR3 contains 13 residues. Trimming took 8 bases from V and 1 from J, leaving 10 bases between them. Germline CDR1 SGHVS, CDR2 FQNEAQ. The CDR3 DNA reads as TGTGCCAGCTCAGGACAGCGCACAGATACGCAGTATTTT. Residues: CASSGQRTDTQYF.

The CDR3 DNA reads as TGTGCCAGCAGCCTCCAGGCAGGTGGGACCCAGTACTTC. Translated, it gives CASSLQAGGTQYF. The chain joins TRBV3-1 (or the pseudogene TRBV3-2) to TRBJ2-5, with D hard to call. The germline V and J ends were trimmed by 4 bases and 7 bases, with 13 bases remaining between them. Per the germline V gene, CDR1 is LGHDT and CDR2 is YNNKEL (reference sequence). The CDR3 has 13 amino acids.

The rearrangement links TRBV5-1 to TRBJ1-2; D is possibly TRBD1 (5 bases). The CDR3 extends over 14 amino acids. Germline lookup yields CDR1 SGHRS and CDR2 YFSETQ. Trimming shortened V by 0 bases and J by 4 bases, and 10 bases separated the two germline ends. The CDR3 coding sequence is TGCGCCAGCAGCTTGGACGGGGACTTCTATGGCTACACCTTC. Translation gives CASSLDGDFYGYTF.

The chain joins TRBV5-4 to TRBJ2-5; D is undetermined. This CDR3 has 14 residues. The V gene lost 5 bases and the J gene lost 4 bases, with 15 bases spanning the gap. Germline assignment: CDR1 SGHNT and CDR2 YYREEE (reference sequence). The CDR3 bases are TGTGCCAGCAGGTCCTCGGGCCGTCCAGAGACCCAGTACTTC. Protein sequence: CASRSSGRPETQYF.

J is TRBJ1-1 and V is TRBV7-2; no reliable D call. The CDR3 extends over 14 amino acids. V was cut by 3 bases and J by 5 bases, with 13 bases left in between. CDR1 is SGHTA, CDR2 FQGNSA, per germline. DNA of the CDR3: TGTGCCAGCAGCTTTCCGGGGTCCTGGACTGAAGCTTTCTTT. It specifies CASSFPGSWTEAFF.

The table lists this clone with a few counts. The chain links TRBV12-5 to TRBJ1-3; D uncertain. The CDR3 consists of 14 residues. The ends were cut back, 1 base at V and 0 bases at J, with 4 bases in the middle. Germline V gives CDR1 LGHNT, CDR2 FRNRAP. CDR3 sequence: CASGLGSSGNTIYF. DNA of the CDR3: TGTGCTAGTGGTTTGGGGAGCTCTGGAAACACCATATATTTT.

The genes are TRBV2 and TRBJ2-1; D gene ambiguous. Trimming left V 6 bases short and J 5 bases short, with 14 bases between. CDR3 size: 14 residues. Per the germline V gene, CDR1 is SNHLY and CDR2 is FYNNEI. This chain's CDR3 is CASRSRLHHNEQFF. CDR3 in DNA: TGTGCCAGCAGAAGCAGGCTGCACCACAATGAGCAGTTCTTC.

This chain uses TRBV9 with TRBJ1-2; the match to TRBD1 covers 8 bases. Germline CDR1 is SGDLS and CDR2 is YYNGEE. The CDR3 is 15 amino acids. J lost 7 bases, V lost 3 bases, and 11 bases had no gene match. CDR3 amino acids: CASSDRQGRSLGYTF. CDR3 in DNA: TGTGCCAGCAGCGATAGACAGGGGAGGTCTCTTGGCTACACCTTC.

V gene TRBV9 combines with J gene TRBJ2-1; 8 nucleotides match TRBD2. CDR1 is SGDLS and CDR2 is YYNGEE in the germline V gene. V lost 7 bases, J lost 5 bases, and 11 bases stayed unmatched. This CDR3 comprises 15 residues. The CDR3 DNA reads as TGTGCCAGCGATCGGACGGGGGGGCAGAACAATGAGCAGTTCTTC. It is translated as CASDRTGGQNNEQFF.

The chain recombines TRBV7-3 with TRBJ2-1; no reliable D call. The CDR3 has 17 amino acids. CDR1 is SGHTA and CDR2 is FQGTGA in the germline V gene. Trimming stripped 0 bases from V and 2 bases from J, with 14 bases between. CDR3 protein: CASSLTSTPGTYNEQFF. CDR3 coding DNA: TGTGCCAGCAGCTTAACGTCGACACCTGGAACCTACAATGAGCAGTTCTTC.

CDR3: CASSRGQYTTGELFF. The CDR3 nucleotides read TGTGCCAGCAGCCGCGGACAGTATACAACCGGGGAGCTGTTTTTT. The chain is built from TRBV7-3 and TRBJ2-2; a weak D match, TRBD1 (6 bases). This CDR3 has 15 residues. V gave up 5 bases and J gave up 5 bases, with 15 bases separating them. Germline V gene lookup returns CDR1 SGHTA and CDR2 FQGTGA.

The V gene is TRBV5-6, the J gene TRBJ1-6; 10 nucleotides align to TRBD1. Trimming removed 2 bases from V and 8 bases from J; junction bases left unmatched: 4. The CDR3 totals 15 residues. CDR1 and CDR2 (germline): SGHDT, YYEEEE. In DNA form, the CDR3 reads TGTGCCAGCAGCTTCCGGGACAGGGGTTATTCACCCCTCCACTTT. It codes for CASSFRDRGYSPLHF.

V usage is TRBV15 and J usage is TRBJ1-5, with 10 bases identical to TRBD1. Per the germline V gene, CDR1 is LNHNV and CDR2 is YYDKDF (reference sequence). CDR3 size: 14 residues. Trimming at V came to 8 bases and at J to 5 bases, leaving 6 bases not matched to a gene. Here the CDR3 reads CATRTGGFYQPQHF. As DNA, the CDR3 is TGTGCCACCCGGACAGGGGGGTTTTATCAGCCCCAGCATTTT. The complete variable domain, with remaining parts taken from reference TRBV15 and TRBJ1-5, reads DAMVIQNPRYQVTQFGKPVTLSCSQTLNHNVMYWYQQKSSQAPKLLFHYYDKDFNNEADTPDNFQSRRPNTSFCFLDIRSPGLGDTAMYLCATRTGGFYQPQHFGDGTRLSIL.

The chain links TRBV6-5 to TRBJ1-2, with 7 bases matching TRBD1. CDR3 length equals 15 residues. Germline-derived CDR1 and CDR2 are MNHEY and SVGAGI. With V trimmed by 6 bases and J by 0 bases, 7 bases remained unmatched. The chain's CDR3 is CASRDRTGANYGYTF. The CDR3, as DNA: TGTGCCAGCAGGGATCGGACAGGAGCTAACTATGGCTACACCTTC.

This clone was seen more than once but under ten times. The V and J genes are TRBV15 and TRBJ1-3; D unclear. Germline CDR1 is LNHNV and CDR2 is YYDKDF (reference sequence). The CDR3 has 12 residues. The V end was cut by 5 bases, the J end by 6 bases, with 8 bases between. CDR3 residues: CATSGYSNTIYF. The CDR3 region has the DNA TGTGCCACCAGCGGGTACTCAAACACCATATATTTT. Variable domain in full (rest from reference TRBV15 and TRBJ1-3): DAMVIQNPRYQVTQFGKPVTLSCSQTLNHNVMYWYQQKSSQAPKLLFHYYDKDFNNEADTPDNFQSRRPNTSFCFLDIRSPGLGDTAMYLCATSGYSNTIYFGEGSWLTVV.

This clone was counted between two and nine times. This chain uses TRBV11-2 with TRBJ2-1; D is ambiguous. This CDR3 region has 14 residues. The ends were cut back, 1 base at V and 6 bases at J, with 10 bases in the middle. Germline values: CDR1 SGHAT, CDR2 FQNNGV. CDR3 loop: CASSLGGYINEQFF. CDR3 bases: TGTGCCAGCAGCTTAGGGGGATATATCAATGAGCAGTTCTTC. The variable domain in full, completed from reference TRBV11-2 and TRBJ2-1, reads EAGVAQSPRYKIIEKRQSVAFWCNPISGHATLYWYQQILGQGPKLLIQFQNNGVVDDSQLPKDRFSAERLKGVDSTLKIQPAKLEDSAVYLCASSLGGYINEQFFGPGTRLTVL.